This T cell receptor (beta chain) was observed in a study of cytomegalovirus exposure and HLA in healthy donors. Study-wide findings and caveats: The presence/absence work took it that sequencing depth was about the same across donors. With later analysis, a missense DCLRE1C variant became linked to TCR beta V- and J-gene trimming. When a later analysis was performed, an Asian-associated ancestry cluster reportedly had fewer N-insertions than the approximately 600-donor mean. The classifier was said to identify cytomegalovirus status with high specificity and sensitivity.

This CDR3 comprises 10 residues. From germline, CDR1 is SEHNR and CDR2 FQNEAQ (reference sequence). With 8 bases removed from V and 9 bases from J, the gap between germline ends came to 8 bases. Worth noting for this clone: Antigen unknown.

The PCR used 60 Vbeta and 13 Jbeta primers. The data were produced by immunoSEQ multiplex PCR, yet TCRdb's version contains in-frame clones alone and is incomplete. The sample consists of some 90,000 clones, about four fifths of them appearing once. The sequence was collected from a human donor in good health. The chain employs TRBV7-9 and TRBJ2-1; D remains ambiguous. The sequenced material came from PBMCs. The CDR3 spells CASSTREQFF. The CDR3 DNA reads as TGTGCCAGCTCAACTCGTGAGCAGTTCTTC.